Shown below are 24 T cell receptor beta chains from a single sample sequenced in a study of shared clonotypes between healthy human individuals. Assay: immunoSEQ multiplex PCR; the TCRdb copy retains only in-frame clones and omits some. The sample lists approximately 620,000 clones; more than 95% were seen once. Specimen: naive CD4+ T cells sorted from blood. The subset is: CD45RA+ positively selected. These receptors were collected from a woman aged 30 to 39 in good health.

This sequence joins TRBV15 and TRBJ2-1; 12 nucleotides line up with TRBD2. Germline V gene data show CDR1 as LNHNV and CDR2 as YYDKDF (reference sequence). With 5 bases clipped from V and 0 bases from J, the junction kept 8 bases outside the gene matches. The CDR3 is made up of 18 amino acids. The CDR3 protein is CATSQWGLAGSSYNEQFF. CDR3 bases: TGTGCCACCAGCCAATGGGGACTAGCGGGTAGCTCCTACAATGAGCAGTTCTTC.

This clone was counted between two and nine times. The J gene is TRBJ1-1, the V gene TRBV20-1; D is ambiguous. This CDR3 spans 11 amino acids. Trimming cost V 5 bases and J 4 bases, with 8 bases left between them. Germline CDR1 and CDR2: DFQATT and SNEGSKA (reference sequence). The CDR3 here is CSAPLSTEAFF. DNA of the CDR3: TGCAGTGCTCCCCTGAGCACTGAAGCTTTCTTT.

The gene calls are TRBV30 and TRBJ2-2; no firm D call. The germline V gene encodes CDR1 GTSNPN and CDR2 SVGIG (reference sequence). The V end lost 1 base, the J end lost 1 base, and 4 bases lay between the germline ends. The CDR3 runs to 13 residues. This CDR3 is CAWSGGNTGELFF. As DNA, the CDR3 is TGTGCCTGGAGTGGGGGGAACACCGGGGAGCTGTTTTTT.

V usage is TRBV28 and J usage is TRBJ1-2, with 8 bases identical to TRBD1. Per the germline V gene, CDR1 is MDHEN and CDR2 is SYDVKM. Losses at the gene ends were 2 bases for V and 3 bases for J; bases not matched to a gene: 5. CDR3 size: 15 residues. The CDR3 DNA follows: TGTGCCAGCAGTTTAGTGGGGACAGGTGACTATGGCTACACCTTC. Protein product: CASSLVGTGDYGYTF.

The chain couples TRBV7-9 to TRBJ1-1; 10 bases map to TRBD1. The CDR3 is made up of 14 amino acids. Losses at the gene ends were 1 base for V and 13 bases for J; bases not matched to a gene: 9. The germline CDR1 and CDR2 sequences are SEHNR and FQNEAQ (reference sequence). The chain's CDR3 is CASSLGDRGAHNFF. The DNA for the CDR3 is TGTGCCAGCAGCTTAGGGGACAGGGGCGCTCATAATTTCTTT.

The chain's CDR3 is CASMAAGRSNEQFF. CDR3 DNA sequence: TGTGCCAGTATGGCGGCGGGTAGGAGCAATGAGCAGTTCTTC. The genes are TRBV11-2 and TRBJ2-1; D may be TRBD2 (5 bases). This CDR3 comprises 14 residues. Germline CDR1 is SGHAT and CDR2 is FQNNGV. V was pared by 9 bases and J by 6 bases, with 18 bases between.

The CDR3 DNA is TGTGCCAGCAGTTCCAGACTAGCGGGAGGGCCCAGTTTCTACGAGCAGTACTTC. Its protein is CASSSRLAGGPSFYEQYF. This rearrangement joins TRBV27 to TRBJ2-7; 14 bases map to TRBD2. The CDR3 runs to 18 residues. Germline V gene sequence: CDR1 MNHEY, CDR2 SMNVEV (reference sequence). J lost 3 bases, V lost 4 bases, and 11 bases had no gene match.

This chain joins TRBV15 and TRBJ2-5; D is unresolved. Trimming removed 0 bases from V and 4 bases from J, with 12 bases in between. The germline V gene encodes CDR1 LNHNV and CDR2 YYDKDF (reference sequence). CDR3 length: 15 amino acids. CDR3 DNA sequence: TGTGCCACCAGCAGAGAGGGCACGGGTCGAGAGACCCAGTACTTC. Translated: CATSREGTGRETQYF.

The gene calls are TRBV6-6 and TRBJ2-5; perhaps D is TRBD1 or TRBD2 (5 bases each). Trimming cost V 2 bases and J 5 bases, with 18 bases left between them. The germline gives CDR1 MNHNY, CDR2 SVGAGI (reference sequence). CDR3 length: 16 residues. CDR3 nucleotide sequence: TGTGCCAGCAGTTACGGTACCGGGACCGGCGGGGAGACCCAGTACTTC. Translated: CASSYGTGTGGETQYF.

The rearrangement links TRBV30 to TRBJ1-5; 7 nucleotides match TRBD1. Per the germline V gene, CDR1 is GTSNPN and CDR2 is SVGIG (reference sequence). The CDR3 consists of 16 residues. V gave up 3 bases and J gave up 0 bases; unmatched junction bases: 8. The CDR3: CAWRQGPPYSNQPQHF. The DNA for the CDR3 is TGTGCCTGGAGACAGGGGCCGCCCTATAGCAATCAGCCCCAGCATTTT.

The V call is TRBV28, the J call TRBJ2-2, with D maybe TRBD1 (6 bases). From germline, CDR1 is MDHEN and CDR2 SYDVKM. The CDR3 covers 14 residues. The ends were cut back, 5 bases at V and 4 bases at J, with 11 bases in the middle. The CDR3 region is CASSIEQGTGELFF. The DNA for the CDR3 is TGTGCCAGCAGTATCGAACAGGGCACCGGGGAGCTGTTTTTT.

V gene TRBV6-5 combines with J gene TRBJ1-3, with 8 positions matching TRBD1. This CDR3 has 14 residues. The V gene's germline CDR1 is MNHEY and CDR2 SVGAGI. V lost 6 bases, J lost 3 bases, and 4 bases stayed unmatched. The CDR3 DNA reads as TGTGCCAGCAGGGACAGGGCGTATGGAAACACCATATATTTT. Translated, it gives CASRDRAYGNTIYF.

In its sample, this clone was seen once. The V gene is TRBV9, the J gene TRBJ2-3; 14 bases map to TRBD2. CDR1 is SGDLS, CDR2 YYNGEE, per germline. With V trimmed by 4 bases and J by 3 bases, 10 bases remained unmatched. This CDR3 has 18 residues. The CDR3 reads CASSSSRLAGGATDTQYF. The CDR3 DNA reads TGTGCCAGCAGCTCCTCGCGACTAGCGGGAGGGGCAACAGATACGCAGTATTTT.

The CDR3 loop reads CASSSTSGRAEQYF. The CDR3 nucleotides read TGTGCCAGCAGTTCCACTAGCGGGCGGGCCGAGCAGTACTTC. The chain links TRBV6-5 to TRBJ2-5; TRBD2 agrees at 9 bases. Gene TRBJ2-7 matches the end of the DNA better, so the J call may be wrong. There are 14 residues in the CDR3. Germline CDR1 is MNHEY and CDR2 is SVGAGI.

The chain is built from TRBV28 and TRBJ2-7; 9 positions match TRBD1. V dropped 6 bases and J dropped 6; count of bases not matched to a gene: 6. CDR3 length: 13 amino acids. Germline lookup yields CDR1 MDHEN and CDR2 SYDVKM. Here the CDR3 DNA reads TGTGCCAGCAGCTCAAACAGGGGGCCCGAGCAGTACTTC. It specifies CASSSNRGPEQYF.

V and J are TRBV4-1 and TRBJ1-2; TRBD1 might be the D (6 bases). Trimming removed 0 bases at V and 3 bases at J, with 17 bases between. The germline V gene encodes CDR1 MGHRA and CDR2 YSYEKL. The CDR3 length is 17 residues. The CDR3 DNA reads as TGCGCCAGCAGCCAAGATTCGGCGGCGGCAGGGGACTATGGCTACACCTTC. Amino acids: CASSQDSAAAGDYGYTF.

This clone came up once. V and J are TRBV21-1 and TRBJ2-7; the table gives TRBD2 as D, unverified against the DNA. TRBV21-1 is a listed pseudogene. The CDR3 spans 16 residues. CDR3 protein: CASSNLLAGGSYEQYF. CDR3 in DNA: TGTGCCAGCAGCAACCTACTAGCGGGAGGTTCGTACGAGCAGTACTTC.

The rearrangement uses TRBV12-2 and TRBJ2-5; TRBD2, the table's D call, was not compared with the DNA. TRBV12-2 is a documented pseudogene. The length of the CDR3 is 16 residues. The CDR3 protein is CASRLSTSGFQETQYF. CDR3 sequence (DNA): TGTGCAAGTCGCTTAAGCACTAGCGGGTTCCAAGAGACCCAGTACTTC.

The gene calls are TRBV4-1 and TRBJ2-2, with 9 bases matching TRBD2. CDR1 is MGHRA, CDR2 YSYEKL, per germline. This CDR3 is built from 16 residues. V trimming: 2 bases; J trimming: 3 bases; junction bases outside the gene matches: 4. CDR3 in amino acids: CASSQQAGGHTGELFF. CDR3 coding DNA: TGCGCCAGCAGCCAACAAGCGGGAGGCCACACCGGGGAGCTGTTTTTT.

In this sample, this clone turned up once. V gene TRBV28 combines with J gene TRBJ1-2; D is undetermined. V was trimmed by 5 bases and J by 4 bases, leaving 11 bases between them. CDR3 length: 13 amino acids. CDR1 MDHEN and CDR2 SYDVKM come from the germline V gene. The CDR3 DNA reads as TGTGCCAGCAGTCCAACCATACTCTATGGCTACACCTTC. Residues: CASSPTILYGYTF.

The rearrangement links TRBV6-6 to TRBJ1-1, with D unresolved. The V gene lost 4 bases and the J gene lost 7 bases, with 10 bases spanning the gap. Germline CDR1 reads MNHNY; CDR2 reads SVGAGI (reference sequence). The CDR3 is 12 amino acids. The CDR3 protein is CASSSSDGEAFF. CDR3 in DNA: TGTGCCAGCAGTTCTAGCGACGGTGAAGCTTTCTTT.

V gene TRBV27 combines with J gene TRBJ2-3; tentatively, D is TRBD1 or TRBD2 (5 bases each). The V gene lost 5 bases and the J gene lost 8 bases, with 29 bases spanning the gap. Germline lookup yields CDR1 MNHEY and CDR2 SMNVEV (reference sequence). CDR3 size: 18 residues. The CDR3: CASSIYAGASARLVTQYF. CDR3 coding DNA: TGTGCCAGCAGTATCTACGCCGGGGCCTCTGCTCGGTTGGTTACGCAGTATTTT.

This chain uses TRBV28 with TRBJ2-3; tentatively, D is TRBD2 (5 bases). The CDR3 runs 16 residues. The germline V gene encodes CDR1 MDHEN and CDR2 SYDVKM. Trimming shortened V by 4 bases and J by 0 bases, and 14 bases separated the two germline ends. The DNA of the CDR3 is TGTGCCAGCAGTTATGTCCCAGGACTGAGCACAGATACGCAGTATTTT. This codes for CASSYVPGLSTDTQYF.

The gene calls are TRBV29-1 and TRBJ2-7, with a tentative D call TRBD2 (6 bases). The CDR3 runs to 12 residues. With 4 bases removed from V and 4 bases from J, the gap between germline ends came to 11 bases. CDR1 and CDR2 from the germline V gene are SQVTM and ANQGSEA. The CDR3 nucleotides are TGCAGCGTTGGCGGGAATCTTTACGAGCAGTACTTC. It yields the protein CSVGGNLYEQYF.